Following are 14 T cell receptor beta chains from one sample sequenced in a study of T cell responses to AZD1222 COVID-19 vaccine. Here immunoSEQ multiplex PCR was the method, and the copy in TCRdb shows in-frame clones only, minus some. The repertoire consists of around 100,000 clones, with around nine tenths occurring once and the leading ten covering more than 15%. The specimen comprised peripheral blood, sampled on day 0 of AZD1222 vaccination. These TCRs come from an adult in good health.

The chain recombines TRBV7-3 with TRBJ1-1, with TRBD1 identical over 9 bases. The V segment lost 5 bases and the J segment 4 bases; nucleotides outside the gene matches: 5. Germline loops: CDR1 SGHTA, CDR2 FQGTGA. The CDR3 is 14 amino acids. In nucleotides, the CDR3 is TGTGCCAGCAGCCGGACAGGGGCGAGCACTGAAGCTTTCTTT. Its translation: CASSRTGASTEAFF.

V usage is TRBV19 and J usage is TRBJ1-2; no reliable D call. The CDR3 covers 14 residues. Trimming took 5 bases from V and 0 from J, leaving 10 bases between them. Germline values: CDR1 LNHDA, CDR2 SQIVND (reference sequence). In DNA, the CDR3 is TGTGCCAGTAGTGGCGGAATCCCTAACTATGGCTACACCTTC. It codes for CASSGGIPNYGYTF.

DNA for the CDR3: TGTGCCAGCAGTTTATCCCCGGGACAGGGAAACTATGGCTACACCTTC. Its protein product is CASSLSPGQGNYGYTF. J is TRBJ1-2 and V is TRBV27; 9 nucleotides align to TRBD1. CDR3 length equals 16 residues. Germline trimming cut 0 bases from V and 2 bases from J; bases unmatched to any gene: 4. Germline CDR1 is MNHEY and CDR2 is SMNVEV (reference sequence).

The chain employs TRBV3-1 (or the pseudogene TRBV3-2) and TRBJ1-1; D is unresolved. The CDR3 consists of 16 residues. Germline CDR1 reads LGHDT; CDR2 reads YNNKEL (reference sequence). V shed 0 bases and J shed 7 bases, with 18 bases lying between them. The CDR3 sequence is CASSQDPYIPGSEAFF. The CDR3 coding sequence is TGTGCCAGCAGCCAAGATCCCTACATCCCAGGTAGTGAAGCTTTCTTT.

The chain has TRBV5-1 and TRBJ2-5; tentatively, D is TRBD1 (6 bases). The CDR3 runs to 15 residues. CDR1 is SGHRS, CDR2 YFSETQ, per germline. V was cut by 1 base and J by 2 bases, with 12 bases left in between. CDR3 amino acids: CASSLRNGQQETQYF. The DNA of the CDR3 is TGCGCCAGCAGCTTGAGGAACGGACAGCAAGAGACCCAGTACTTC.

This chain joins TRBV6-5 and TRBJ2-5, with 10 bases that match TRBD2. Trimming removed 6 bases from V and 4 bases from J; junction bases left unmatched: 8. Germline V CDR1 and CDR2: MNHEY, SVGAGI. The CDR3 consists of 15 residues. CDR3 sequence (DNA): TGTGCCAGCAGCGACAATAGCGGGGGGAGAGAGACCCAGTACTTC. Residues: CASSDNSGGRETQYF.

The chain has TRBV4-1 and TRBJ1-1; tentatively, D is TRBD1 (5 bases). V was pared by 1 base and J by 1 base, with 16 bases between. The CDR3 has 17 amino acids. The germline V gene has CDR1 MGHRA and CDR2 YSYEKL. The CDR3 coding sequence is TGCGCCAGCAGCCAAGTAAACCGACAGAGTACGAACACTGAAGCTTTCTTT. Translation: CASSQVNRQSTNTEAFF.

The CDR3 loop reads CSVLTTVGGYTF. The CDR3 DNA follows: TGCAGCGTGTTGACCACGGTCGGTGGCTACACCTTC. V gene TRBV29-1 combines with J gene TRBJ1-2; no definite D call. V gave up 6 bases and J gave up 7 bases, with 15 bases separating them. The CDR3 is made up of 12 amino acids. CDR1 is SQVTM, CDR2 ANQGSEA, per germline.

The rearrangement joins TRBV7-9 to TRBJ1-1; D perhaps matches TRBD1 (5 bases). Between the trimmed V and J ends, which lost 0 bases and 7 bases, there was a span of 15 bases. CDR3 length: 15 amino acids. Germline V lookup: CDR1 SEHNR, CDR2 FQNEAQ (reference sequence). The CDR3 spells CASSLAGPSTFEAFF. CDR3 DNA sequence: TGTGCCAGCAGCTTAGCGGGGCCGAGCACCTTTGAAGCTTTCTTT.

This clone has more than one count but fewer than ten. The chain couples TRBV11-2 to TRBJ2-6; tentatively, D is TRBD1 (6 bases). Germline CDR1 and CDR2: SGHAT and FQNNGV. Trimming removed 8 bases from V and 3 bases from J, with 14 bases in between. The CDR3 has 15 amino acids. In nucleotides, the CDR3 is TGTGCCAGCGTACAGGGTTTGTATGGGGCCAACGTCCTGACTTTC. Its protein is CASVQGLYGANVLTF.

This clone appeared a few times. V gene TRBV10-1 combines with J gene TRBJ2-7; no clear D. Germline V gene lookup returns CDR1 WNHNN and CDR2 SYGVQD (reference sequence). CDR3 length: 18 residues. V was shortened by 3 bases and J by 0 bases, with 21 bases between the two germline ends. The CDR3 loop is CASSDRLGRSLSSYEQYF. CDR3 bases: TGCGCCAGCAGTGATCGACTCGGAAGAAGCTTGAGCTCCTACGAGCAGTACTTC.

In regard to this clone: Other DNA sequences in this sample translate to the same CDR3. V and J are TRBV11-2 and TRBJ1-3; no definite D call. Germline values: CDR1 SGHAT, CDR2 FQNNGV. V lost 3 bases, J lost 8 bases, and 5 bases lay in between. The CDR3 contains 11 residues. The CDR3 DNA follows: TGTGCCAGCAGCTTTAGAGACACCATATATTTT. Its translation is CASSFRDTIYF.

The chain is built from TRBV9 and TRBJ2-7; D is tentatively TRBD1 or TRBD2 (5 bases each). V was pared by 0 bases and J by 6 bases, with 13 bases between. Germline loops: CDR1 SGDLS, CDR2 YYNGEE. The CDR3 length is 14 residues. In nucleotides, the CDR3 is TGTGCCAGCAGCGTAGGAGGTACGGGGCTCGAGCAGTACTTC. Translation: CASSVGGTGLEQYF.

V usage is TRBV5-1 and J usage is TRBJ1-2; 7 bases fit TRBD1. The germline CDR1 and CDR2 sequences are SGHRS and YFSETQ. This CDR3 is 13 amino acids long. J was trimmed by 5 bases and V by 6 bases; bases with no gene match: 7. In DNA, the CDR3 is TGCGCCAGCACAACAGGGGCTGGGTATGGCTACACCTTC. This translates into CASTTGAGYGYTF.